The present T cell receptor beta chain was sequenced within a study of blood T cell repertoires in COVID-19. About the research overall: Nucleic acid was either cDNA or gDNA, and it came from T cells, B-cell-depleted T cells, or PBMCs.

Authors' analysis steps: Reference gene primer amplification gave estimated nucleated cell counts. The protocol was immunoSEQ multiplex PCR, while the TCRdb copy is restricted to in-frame clones and leaves out a portion. The V and J calls and the clone size are those of that table, but D and trimming were determined from the DNA. The data contain about 250,000 clones, about 85% of them singletons. Participants had their cohort set by participant-reported clinical history. Input material: PBMCs or T cells enriched from blood (not recorded which). The source is a woman between 50 and 59 years old who had recovered from COVID-19.

CDR3 protein: CASRLTGDHYGYTF. As DNA, the CDR3 is TGCGCCAGCAGACTGACAGGGGACCACTATGGCTACACCTTC. This chain links TRBV5-1 with TRBJ1-2; 8 positions match TRBD1. Germline V gives CDR1 SGHRS, CDR2 YFSETQ. The junction had 6 bases not matched to a gene; V was cut back by 5 bases and J by 3 bases. The CDR3 length is 14 residues. Full variable domain (missing parts from reference TRBV5-1 and TRBJ1-2): KAGVTQTPRYLIKTRGQQVTLSCSPISGHRSVSWYQQTPGQGLQFLFEYFSETQRNKGNFPGRFSGRQFSNSRSEMNVSTLELGDSALYLCASRLTGDHYGYTFGSGTRLTVV.